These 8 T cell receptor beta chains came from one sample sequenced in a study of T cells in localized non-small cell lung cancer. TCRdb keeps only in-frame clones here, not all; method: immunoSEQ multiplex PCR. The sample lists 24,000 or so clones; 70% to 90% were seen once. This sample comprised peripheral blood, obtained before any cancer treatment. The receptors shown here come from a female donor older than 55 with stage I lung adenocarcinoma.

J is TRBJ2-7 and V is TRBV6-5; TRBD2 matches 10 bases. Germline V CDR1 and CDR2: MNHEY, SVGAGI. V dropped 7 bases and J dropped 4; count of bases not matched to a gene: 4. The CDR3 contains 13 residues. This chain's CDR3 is CASNPGLAYEQYF. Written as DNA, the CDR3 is TGTGCCAGCAACCCGGGACTAGCGTACGAGCAGTACTTC.

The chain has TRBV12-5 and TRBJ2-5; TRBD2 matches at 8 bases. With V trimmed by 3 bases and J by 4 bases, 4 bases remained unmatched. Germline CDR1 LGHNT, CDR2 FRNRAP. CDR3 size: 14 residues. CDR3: CASGLSGGGETQYF. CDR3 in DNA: TGTGCTAGTGGTTTAAGCGGGGGAGGAGAGACCCAGTACTTC. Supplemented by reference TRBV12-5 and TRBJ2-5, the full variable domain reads DARVTQTPRHKVTEMGQEVTMRCQPILGHNTVFWYRQTMMQGLELLAYFRNRAPLDDSGMPKDRFSAEMPDATLATLKIQPSEPRDSAVYFCASGLSGGGETQYFGPGTRLLVL.

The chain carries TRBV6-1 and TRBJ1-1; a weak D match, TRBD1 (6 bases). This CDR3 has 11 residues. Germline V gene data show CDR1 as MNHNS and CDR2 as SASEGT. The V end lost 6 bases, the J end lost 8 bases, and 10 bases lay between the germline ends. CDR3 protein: CASSGRGEAFF. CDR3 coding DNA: TGTGCCAGCAGCGGTAGGGGGGAAGCTTTCTTT.

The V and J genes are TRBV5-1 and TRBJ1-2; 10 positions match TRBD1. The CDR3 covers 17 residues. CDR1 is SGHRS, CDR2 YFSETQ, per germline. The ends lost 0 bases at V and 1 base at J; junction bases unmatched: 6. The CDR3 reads CASSLDGTGADNYGYTF. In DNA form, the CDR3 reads TGCGCCAGCAGCTTGGATGGGACAGGGGCCGATAACTATGGCTACACCTTC.

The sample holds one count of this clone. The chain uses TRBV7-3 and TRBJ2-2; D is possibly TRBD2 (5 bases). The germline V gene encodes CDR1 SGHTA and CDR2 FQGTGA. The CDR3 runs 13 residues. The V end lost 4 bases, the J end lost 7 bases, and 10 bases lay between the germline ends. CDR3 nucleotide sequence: TGTGCCAGCAGCTCAAACGAGGGCGGGGAGCTGTTTTTT. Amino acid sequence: CASSSNEGGELFF.

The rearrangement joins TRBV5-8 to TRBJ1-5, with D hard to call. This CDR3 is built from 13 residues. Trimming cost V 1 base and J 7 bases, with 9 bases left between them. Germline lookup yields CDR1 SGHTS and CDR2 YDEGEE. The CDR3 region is CASSLSIRQPQHF. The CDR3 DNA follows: TGTGCCAGCAGCTTGTCTATAAGGCAGCCCCAGCATTTT.

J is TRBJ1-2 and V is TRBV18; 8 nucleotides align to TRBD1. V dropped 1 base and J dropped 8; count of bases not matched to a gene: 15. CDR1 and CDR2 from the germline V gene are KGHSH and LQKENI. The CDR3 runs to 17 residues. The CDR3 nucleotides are TGTGCCAGCTCACCACTGGGGACAGGTAGTCTCCCACGGGGCTACACCTTC. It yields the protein CASSPLGTGSLPRGYTF.

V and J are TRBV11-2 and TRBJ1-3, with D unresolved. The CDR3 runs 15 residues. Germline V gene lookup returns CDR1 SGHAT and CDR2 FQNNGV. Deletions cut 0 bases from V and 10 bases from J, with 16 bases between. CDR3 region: CASSLDGRPGGTIYF. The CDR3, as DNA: TGTGCCAGCAGCTTAGATGGCCGTCCAGGAGGGACCATATATTTT. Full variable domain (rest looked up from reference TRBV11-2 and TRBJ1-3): EAGVAQSPRYKIIEKRQSVAFWCNPISGHATLYWYQQILGQGPKLLIQFQNNGVVDDSQLPKDRFSAERLKGVDSTLKIQPAKLEDSAVYLCASSLDGRPGGTIYFGEGSWLTVV.